This T cell receptor (beta chain) was identified in a study of blood T cells in healthy people across ages. The study, taken as a whole, reports: Unsorted PBMCs blocked a conclusive comparison of naive and antigen-experienced cells.

PBMCs, at least 7 million per sample, were isolated. Per individual sample, total RNA of at least 5.5 micrograms was extracted. Alongside a J-beta primer mix, a sample-barcoded 5' primer served in a second PCR lasting roughly 7 to 11 cycles. The template-switch adaptor was a 5' adaptor with 12 random nucleotides. It tagged each cDNA molecule. TCRdb reprocessed the 5' RACE reads via MiXCR and lists one record per CDR3 protein. The table includes more than 500,000 distinct CDR3 sequences, 25% to 30% detected once. This clonotype was seen only a few times. Its antigen is still unknown. The sequencing sample was made of blood. This TCR was recovered from a woman in her 70s in good health.

CDR3 sequence: CASSQESYGYTF. The CDR3 region has the DNA TGCGCCAGCAGCCAAGAAAGCTATGGCTACACCTTC. The chain joins TRBV4-1 to TRBJ1-2; D gene unclear. CDR1 is MGHRA and CDR2 is YSYEKL in the germline V gene. The CDR3 extends over 12 amino acids. V dropped 0 bases and J dropped 4 bases, with 3 bases sitting between them.